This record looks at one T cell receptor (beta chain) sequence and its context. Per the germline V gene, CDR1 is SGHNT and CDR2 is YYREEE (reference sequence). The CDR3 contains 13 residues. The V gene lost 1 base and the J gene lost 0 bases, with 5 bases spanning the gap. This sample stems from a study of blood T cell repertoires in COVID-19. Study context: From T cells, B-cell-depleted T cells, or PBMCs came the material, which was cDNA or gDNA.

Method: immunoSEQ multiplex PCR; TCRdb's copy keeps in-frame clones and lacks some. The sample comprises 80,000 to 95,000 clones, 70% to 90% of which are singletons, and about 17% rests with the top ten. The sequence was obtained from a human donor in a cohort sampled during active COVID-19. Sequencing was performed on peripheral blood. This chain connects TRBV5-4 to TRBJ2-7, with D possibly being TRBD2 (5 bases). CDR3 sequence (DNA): TGTGCCAGCAGCTTGCGGGACTCCTACGAGCAGTACTTC. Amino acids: CASSLRDSYEQYF. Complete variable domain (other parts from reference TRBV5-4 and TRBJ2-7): ETGVTQSPTHLIKTRGQQVTLRCSSQSGHNTVSWYQQALGQGPQFIFQYYREEENGRGNFPPRFSGLQFPNYSSELNVNALELDDSALYLCASSLRDSYEQYFGPGTRLTVT.